The clone carrying this T cell receptor (beta chain) was seen a single time. The data are from a study of CD8 T cells in Susac syndrome. An input of about 0.5 to 1 ug of RNA was subjected to reverse transcription using random hexamers. From the immunoSEQ multiplex PCR reads, TCRdb called clonotypes with MiXCR, one entry per CDR3 protein. The table lists approximately 210,000 distinct CDR3 sequences, 94% of them singletons. Sequenced material: CD4+ T cells from PBMCs. This clonotype originated in a human donor with Susac syndrome.

In DNA form, the CDR3 reads TGCAGTGCTAGAGATCCCGGCGGCACGGAGAATGAGCAGTTCTTC. Protein product: CSARDPGGTENEQFF. This chain uses TRBV20-1 with TRBJ2-1, with unresolved D. Germline-derived CDR1 and CDR2 are DFQATT and SNEGSKA (reference sequence). V was trimmed by 0 bases and J by 7 bases, leaving 16 bases between them. CDR3 length equals 15 residues.